This TCR beta chain came from a study of CD8+CD57+ T cells in acquired aplastic anemia. Study-wide context: DNA recovered from sorted CD4+ and CD8+ cells had a mean of about 3.5 ug.

All patients picked for sequencing had shown, by flow cytometry, an expansion of CD8+CD57+ cells. Severe acquired aplastic anemia was present in all patients. Patients had undergone no therapy by the time their blood was sampled. CDR1 and CDR2 (germline): LGHDT, YNNKEL (reference sequence). This CDR3 contains 14 residues. Study-level findings and limits: Overlapping CD8+ CDR3 repertoires of patients and controls contained nearly 30 shared sequences.

TCR beta VDJ combinations and CDR3 sequences were profiled from genomic DNA. TCRdb fed the reads into MiXCR, producing one record per CDR3 protein. The sample shows 150,000 to 200,000 distinct CDR3 sequences, about half of them seen only once. With respect to this clonotype: Its antigen remains unidentified. A much larger clone differs by one base, so this may be a read error.

V gene TRBV3-1 combines with J gene TRBJ2-5; 8 bases are a match to TRBD1. This TCR was recovered from a human donor with aplastic anemia. The sequencing input was sorted CD4+, CD8+, or CD8+CD57+ T cells (not recorded which) from PBMCs. The CDR3 protein is CASGQGQGLETQYF. The CDR3, as DNA: TGTGCCAGCGGCCAAGGACAGGGCTTAGAGACCCAGTACTTC.